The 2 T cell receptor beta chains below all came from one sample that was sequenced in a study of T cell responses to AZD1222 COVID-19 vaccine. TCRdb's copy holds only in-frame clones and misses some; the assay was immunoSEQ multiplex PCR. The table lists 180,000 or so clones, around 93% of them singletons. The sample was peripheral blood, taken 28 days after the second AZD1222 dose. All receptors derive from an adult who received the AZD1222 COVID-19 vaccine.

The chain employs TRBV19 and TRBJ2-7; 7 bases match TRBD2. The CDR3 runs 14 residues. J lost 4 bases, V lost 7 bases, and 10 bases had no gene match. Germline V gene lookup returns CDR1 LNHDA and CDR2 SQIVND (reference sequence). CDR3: CASKDGGTDYEQYF. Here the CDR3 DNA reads TGTGCCAGTAAGGACGGGGGGACTGATTACGAGCAGTACTTC.

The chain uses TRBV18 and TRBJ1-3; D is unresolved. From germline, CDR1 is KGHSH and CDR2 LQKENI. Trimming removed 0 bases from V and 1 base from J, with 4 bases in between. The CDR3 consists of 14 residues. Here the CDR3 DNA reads TGTGCCAGCTCACCACCACGTTCTGGAAACACCATATATTTT. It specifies CASSPPRSGNTIYF.